This passage covers 15 T cell receptor beta chains from one sample sequenced in a study of PD-1 blockade in classical Hodgkin lymphoma. The time point is: cycle 4 day 1 (C4D1), after more than 5 weeks of nivolumab. All patients relapsed after autologous stem cell transplantation, and brentuximab vedotin exposure varied. TCRdb's table, derived via immunoSEQ multiplex PCR, lists solely in-frame clones and lacks some. This table holds roughly 96,000 clones, under 95% found once. The sequences come from peripheral blood mononuclear cells (PBMCs), collected before the fourth cycle of nivolumab. The receptors stem from a human donor with classical Hodgkin lymphoma.

The chain has TRBV4-1 and TRBJ2-1; 11 bases are a match to TRBD1. The germline V gene encodes CDR1 MGHRA and CDR2 YSYEKL. J lost 8 bases, V lost 5 bases, and 5 bases had no gene match. The CDR3 is 14 residues long. The CDR3 here is CASSFGQGADEQFF. CDR3 sequence (DNA): TGCGCCAGCAGCTTCGGACAGGGGGCCGATGAGCAGTTCTTC.

This clone is a singleton in its sample. The chain combines TRBV6-1 with TRBJ1-3; D is possibly TRBD1 (5 bases). Germline CDR1 reads MNHNS; CDR2 reads SASEGT. Trimming shortened V by 6 bases and J by 0 bases, and 9 bases separated the two germline ends. The CDR3 runs 14 residues. CDR3 sequence: CASRPGHSGNTIYF. The CDR3 DNA follows: TGTGCCAGCAGGCCGGGGCACTCTGGAAACACCATATATTTT.

The chain couples TRBV4-1 to TRBJ2-5, with 10 bases that match TRBD1. The J call may be mistaken, given a closer DNA end match to TRBJ2-7. Germline assignment: CDR1 MGHRA and CDR2 YSYEKL. CDR3 length equals 15 residues. CDR3 in DNA: TGCGCCAGCAGCCAAGCCGGGACAGGGGTAAACGAGCAGTACTTC. This translates into CASSQAGTGVNEQYF.

The chain couples TRBV9 to TRBJ2-5; TRBD2 matches at 7 bases. CDR1 is SGDLS, CDR2 YYNGEE, per germline. J gave up 2 bases and V 4 bases, and 5 bases lay outside the gene matches. The CDR3 covers 14 residues. In DNA form, the CDR3 reads TGTGCCAGCAGCAAGGGAGGGGAGCAAGAGACCCAGTACTTC. Protein: CASSKGGEQETQYF.

The CDR3 region has the DNA TGTGCCACCCAACCCTTCCGGGACACTGAAGCTTTCTTT. It translates to CATQPFRDTEAFF. This chain links TRBV6-6 with TRBJ1-1; D is ambiguous. V dropped 10 bases and J dropped 3 bases, with 15 bases sitting between them. The germline CDR1 and CDR2 sequences are MNHNY and SVGAGI (reference sequence). The CDR3 length is 13 residues.

The chain recombines TRBV5-4 with TRBJ1-1; a weak D match, TRBD1 (5 bases). Trimming shortened V by 2 bases and J by 5 bases, and 19 bases separated the two germline ends. This CDR3 contains 16 residues. Germline CDR1 is SGHNT and CDR2 is YYREEE (reference sequence). CDR3 protein: CASSFRGSHRGTEAFF. The CDR3 coding sequence is TGTGCCAGCAGCTTTAGGGGCTCACATCGGGGAACTGAAGCTTTCTTT.

The rearrangement links TRBV5-4 to TRBJ2-7, with D tentatively TRBD2 (6 bases). Germline V CDR1 and CDR2: SGHNT, YYREEE (reference sequence). The CDR3 extends over 13 amino acids. V lost 2 bases to trimming and J lost 3 bases, with 9 bases between them. CDR3 sequence: CASSFSSVYEQYF. The CDR3 nucleotides read TGTGCCAGCAGCTTTTCTAGCGTCTACGAGCAGTACTTC.

The chain uses TRBV6-1 and TRBJ1-2; the D is unclear. Germline V CDR1 and CDR2: MNHNS, SASEGT. V lost 4 bases and J lost 2, with 5 bases in between. CDR3 length: 12 residues. The CDR3 spells CASSVRNYGYTF. Here the CDR3 DNA reads TGTGCCAGCAGTGTGAGAAACTATGGCTACACCTTC.

The rearrangement links TRBV28 to TRBJ2-5; tentatively, D is TRBD2 (5 bases). This CDR3 has 18 amino acids. The germline CDR1 and CDR2 sequences are MDHEN and SYDVKM. V was shortened by 4 bases and J by 1 base, with 22 bases between the two germline ends. The CDR3 region is CASSSGKGRLSLQETQYF. In nucleotides, the CDR3 is TGTGCCAGCAGTTCCGGGAAAGGACGGCTTTCTCTCCAAGAGACCCAGTACTTC.

The chain employs TRBV6-6 and TRBJ1-1; D possibly corresponds to TRBD1 (5 bases). This CDR3 has 14 amino acids. V was trimmed by 2 bases and J by 6 bases, leaving 13 bases between them. From germline, CDR1 is MNHNY and CDR2 SVGAGI (reference sequence). CDR3 in amino acids: CASSYPAGHAEAFF. As DNA, the CDR3 is TGTGCCAGCAGTTACCCGGCAGGGCATGCTGAAGCTTTCTTT.

The rearrangement uses TRBV19 and TRBJ1-1, with D possibly matching TRBD1 (5 bases). V was pared by 8 bases and J by 0 bases, with 16 bases between. CDR1 is LNHDA and CDR2 is SQIVND in the germline V gene (reference sequence). The CDR3 loop spans 15 amino acids. The CDR3 coding sequence is TGTGCCAGTGGTCGTGTGGGGACGGTGAACACTGAAGCTTTCTTT. The encoded protein is CASGRVGTVNTEAFF.

The chain couples TRBV30 to TRBJ1-1; 7 nucleotides agree with TRBD1. After removal of 4 bases from V and 0 bases from J, the junction contained 5 bases not matched to a gene. The CDR3 covers 14 residues. Germline assignment: CDR1 GTSNPN and CDR2 SVGIG (reference sequence). In DNA form, the CDR3 reads TGTGCCTGGAAGAGGACAGGACTGAACACTGAAGCTTTCTTT. It codes for CAWKRTGLNTEAFF.

This clone came up a few times. This rearrangement joins TRBV9 to TRBJ1-1, with D tentatively TRBD1 (6 bases). The V and J ends lost 0 bases and 1 base respectively, with 7 bases between them. Germline values: CDR1 SGDLS, CDR2 YYNGEE. The CDR3 length is 14 residues. The CDR3 nucleotides read TGTGCCAGCAGCGTAGAGGGACAGAACACTGAAGCTTTCTTT. Translating it yields CASSVEGQNTEAFF.

The V and J genes are TRBV6-1 and TRBJ1-1; TRBD1 might be the D (5 bases). Per germline, CDR1 MNHNS and CDR2 SASEGT. The CDR3 is 13 residues long. The V end lost 8 bases, the J end lost 1 base, and 11 bases lay between the germline ends. In DNA form, the CDR3 reads TGTGCCAGCCGGGACGTATGGAACACTGAAGCTTTCTTT. This codes for CASRDVWNTEAFF.

The chain joins TRBV4-1 to TRBJ1-1, with 7 positions matching TRBD1. Germline V lookup: CDR1 MGHRA, CDR2 YSYEKL. V lost 2 bases and J lost 3; bases outside the gene matches: 3. There are 14 residues in the CDR3. CDR3 in amino acids: CASSQTGVDTEAFF. The DNA for the CDR3 is TGCGCCAGCAGCCAAACAGGGGTGGACACTGAAGCTTTCTTT.